Below, 15 T cell receptor beta chains from the same sample are listed, as sequenced in a study of healthy donors' naive CD4 and CD8 T cells. A linear amplification protocol produced the TCR libraries from 500 ng of total RNA. A single record per CDR3 protein comes from TCRdb applying MiXCR to the reads. Of roughly 200,000 distinct CDR3 sequences in the sample, about 70% were seen once. The sample consisted of naive CD4+ and CD8+ T cells sorted from blood, pooled from several donors. The receptors come from a pool of human donors in good health; the sample pools cells from several healthy donors.

The rearrangement links TRBV29-1 to TRBJ1-2; D remains unclear. In germline, CDR1 is SQVTM, CDR2 ANQGSEA. This CDR3 region has 11 residues. Trimming pared 4 bases from V and 4 bases from J, leaving 7 bases between. CDR3 region: CSVVESYGYTF. The CDR3 DNA follows: TGCAGCGTTGTCGAGAGCTATGGCTACACCTTC.

CDR3 sequence (DNA): TGCAGCACTAACGCAGAGATGAACTATGGCTACACCTTC. As protein: CSTNAEMNYGYTF. The chain has TRBV29-1 and TRBJ1-2, with unresolved D. Germline values: CDR1 SQVTM, CDR2 ANQGSEA. The V end lost 8 bases, the J end lost 2 bases, and 15 bases lay between the germline ends. The CDR3 sequence is 13 residues long. The full variable domain, rest sourced from reference TRBV29-1 and TRBJ1-2, is SAVISQKPSRDICQRGTSLTIQCQVDSQVTMMFWYRQQPGQSLTLIATANQGSEATYESGFVIDKFPISRPNLTFSTLTVSNMSPEDSSIYLCSTNAEMNYGYTFGSGTRLTVV.

This clonotype was seen just once. The rearrangement joins TRBV10-3 to TRBJ1-1, with D uncertain. This CDR3 has 13 residues. Deletions cut 10 bases from V and 6 bases from J, with 18 bases between. Germline V gene lookup returns CDR1 ENHRY and CDR2 SYGVKD. CDR3 region: CATEALGQAEAFF. CDR3 DNA sequence: TGTGCCACGGAGGCATTGGGTCAGGCTGAAGCTTTCTTT.

The rearrangement uses TRBV29-1 and TRBJ2-3; D is perhaps TRBD1 (6 bases). CDR1 is SQVTM, CDR2 ANQGSEA, per germline. V lost 4 bases and J 3 bases, leaving 11 bases between the germline ends. The CDR3 is made up of 13 amino acids. Written as DNA, the CDR3 is TGCAGCGTTGTAAGGACAGCAACAGATACGCAGTATTTT. The encoded protein is CSVVRTATDTQYF.

In this sample, this clonotype turned up once. This sequence joins TRBV27 and TRBJ1-5; TRBD1 is a possible D gene (6 bases). The germline V and J ends were trimmed by 1 base and 7 bases, with 11 bases remaining between them. CDR1 is MNHEY, CDR2 SMNVEV, per germline (reference sequence). This CDR3 has 14 amino acids. CDR3 sequence reads: CASSLLAGAQPQHF. CDR3 coding DNA: TGTGCCAGCAGTTTATTAGCAGGGGCCCAGCCCCAGCATTTT.

The J gene is TRBJ1-1, the V gene TRBV29-1; TRBD1 matches at 10 bases. Germline CDR1 reads SQVTM; CDR2 reads ANQGSEA. After removal of 4 bases from V and 1 base from J, the junction contained 3 bases not matched to a gene. CDR3 length equals 14 residues. CDR3 loop: CSVGTGGENTEAFF. CDR3 bases: TGCAGCGTTGGGACAGGGGGAGAGAACACTGAAGCTTTCTTT.

This clonotype was seen more than once but under ten times. This chain joins TRBV29-1 and TRBJ2-1, with D unresolved. V gave up 5 bases and J gave up 6 bases, with 11 bases separating them. Germline values: CDR1 SQVTM, CDR2 ANQGSEA. This CDR3 has 12 amino acids. The CDR3 region is CSVRPTSNEQFF. In nucleotides, the CDR3 is TGCAGCGTTCGACCTACAAGCAATGAGCAGTTCTTC.

The chain employs TRBV29-1 and TRBJ2-3; 9 nucleotides align to TRBD1. The trim removed 7 bases at V and 0 bases at J, leaving 17 bases unmatched. The CDR3 covers 18 residues. Germline V CDR1 and CDR2: SQVTM, ANQGSEA. CDR3 protein: CSGTGARKGITSTDTQYF. In DNA, the CDR3 is TGCAGCGGGACAGGGGCTCGTAAGGGAATTACTAGCACAGATACGCAGTATTTT.

This chain uses TRBV24-1 with TRBJ2-7; maybe TRBD1 (6 bases). Trimming took 5 bases from V and 5 from J, leaving 12 bases between them. The CDR3 is made up of 13 amino acids. CDR1 is KGHDR and CDR2 is SFDVKD in the germline V gene. The CDR3 DNA sequence: TGTGCCACCAGTGTGTCAGGGGCGAACGAGCAGTACTTC. This sequence encodes CATSVSGANEQYF.

The genes are TRBV6-2 or TRBV6-3 and TRBJ1-2; weak D call: TRBD1 (5 bases). V lost 4 bases to trimming and J lost 4 bases, with 10 bases between them. This CDR3 spans 13 amino acids. CDR1 and CDR2 from the germline V gene are MNHEY and SVGEGT. As DNA, the CDR3 is TGTGCCAGCAGTTCATCGACAGTCTATGGCTACACCTTC. Encoded protein: CASSSSTVYGYTF.

The chain links TRBV6-1 to TRBJ2-2; the D gene is possibly TRBD2 (5 bases). Trimming stripped 6 bases from V and 3 bases from J, with 14 bases between. This CDR3 has 15 amino acids. Per the germline V gene, CDR1 is MNHNS and CDR2 is SASEGT. CDR3 nucleotides: TGTGCCAGCAGGGAGACTAAACCCTACACCGGGGAGCTGTTTTTT. It codes for CASRETKPYTGELFF.

The chain couples TRBV27 to TRBJ2-2, with D possibly matching TRBD2 (5 bases). CDR3 length: 16 amino acids. Trimming stripped 5 bases from V and 2 bases from J, with 15 bases between. Germline CDR1 MNHEY, CDR2 SMNVEV (reference sequence). CDR3 bases: TGTGCCAGCAGTCCCTCCTTCGGGGAAAACACCGGGGAGCTGTTTTTT. It yields the protein CASSPSFGENTGELFF.

The genes are TRBV12-3 or TRBV12-4 and TRBJ1-6; TRBD1 matches 7 bases. V gave up 3 bases and J gave up 4 bases; unmatched junction bases: 0. The CDR3 totals 14 residues. The CDR3 spells CASSLGQYNSPLHF. The CDR3, as DNA: TGTGCCAGCAGTTTGGGACAGTATAATTCACCCCTCCACTTT.

A few counts support this clonotype. This rearrangement joins TRBV28 to TRBJ1-5; D not resolved. V was cut by 2 bases and J by 2 bases, with 10 bases left in between. The V gene's germline CDR1 is MDHEN and CDR2 SYDVKM. This CDR3 is built from 15 residues. The CDR3 DNA follows: TGTGCCAGCAGTTTAGAAGGGAGTGGCAATCAGCCCCAGCATTTT. Encoded protein: CASSLEGSGNQPQHF. Complete variable domain (other parts from reference TRBV28 and TRBJ1-5): DVKVTQSSRYLVKRTGEKVFLECVQDMDHENMFWYRQDPGLGLRLIYFSYDVKMKEKGDIPEGYSVSREKKERFSLILESASTNQTSMYLCASSLEGSGNQPQHFGDGTRLSIL.

The CDR3 region has the DNA TGTGCCAGCAGCCCCCAAAGTGGTCACAATGAGCAGTTCTTC. It specifies CASSPQSGHNEQFF. The chain employs TRBV5-4 and TRBJ2-1; D gene ambiguous. CDR1 is SGHNT and CDR2 is YYREEE in the germline V gene (reference sequence). V gave up 4 bases and J gave up 5 bases, with 13 bases separating them. This CDR3 has 14 amino acids.